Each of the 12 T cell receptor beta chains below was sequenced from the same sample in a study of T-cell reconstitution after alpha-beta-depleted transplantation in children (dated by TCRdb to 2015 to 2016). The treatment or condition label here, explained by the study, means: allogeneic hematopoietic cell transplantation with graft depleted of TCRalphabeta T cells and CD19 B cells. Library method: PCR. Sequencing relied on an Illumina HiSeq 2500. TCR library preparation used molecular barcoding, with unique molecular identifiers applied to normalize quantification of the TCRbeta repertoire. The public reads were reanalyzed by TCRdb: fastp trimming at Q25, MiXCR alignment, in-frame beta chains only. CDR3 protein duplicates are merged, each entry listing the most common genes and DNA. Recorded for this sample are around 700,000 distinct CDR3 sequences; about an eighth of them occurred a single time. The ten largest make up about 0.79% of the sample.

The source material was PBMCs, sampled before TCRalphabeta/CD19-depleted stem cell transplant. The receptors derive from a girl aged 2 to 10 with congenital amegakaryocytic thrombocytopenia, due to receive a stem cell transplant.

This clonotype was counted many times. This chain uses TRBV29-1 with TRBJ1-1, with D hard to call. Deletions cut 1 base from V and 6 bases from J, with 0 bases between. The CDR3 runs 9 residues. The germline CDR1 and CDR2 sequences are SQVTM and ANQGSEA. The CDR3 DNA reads TGCAGCGTTGAAGCTGAAGCTTTCTTT. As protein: CSVEAEAFF.

The CDR3 sequence: CASSRVAGYQETQYF. DNA of the CDR3: TGTGCCAGCAGTCGGGTAGCGGGATACCAAGAGACCCAGTACTTC. V is TRBV12-3 or TRBV12-4 and J is TRBJ2-5; 8 bases agree with TRBD2. V lost 5 bases and J lost 0; bases outside the gene matches: 5. This CDR3 has 15 amino acids.

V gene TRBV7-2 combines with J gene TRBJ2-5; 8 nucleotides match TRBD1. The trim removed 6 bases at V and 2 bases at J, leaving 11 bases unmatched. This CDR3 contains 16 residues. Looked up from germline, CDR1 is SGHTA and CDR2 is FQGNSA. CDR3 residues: CASSPSTGTGQETQYF. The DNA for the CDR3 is TGTGCCAGCAGTCCCAGCACCGGGACAGGACAAGAGACCCAGTACTTC.

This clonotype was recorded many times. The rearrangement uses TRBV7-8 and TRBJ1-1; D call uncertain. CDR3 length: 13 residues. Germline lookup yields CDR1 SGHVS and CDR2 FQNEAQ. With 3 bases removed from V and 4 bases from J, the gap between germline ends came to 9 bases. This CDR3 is CASSLTMSTEAFF. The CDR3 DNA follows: TGTGCCAGCAGCTTGACGATGAGCACTGAAGCTTTCTTT.

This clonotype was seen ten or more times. CDR3 DNA: TGCAGTGCCCTTCTAGCGGGAACAATCCCCACCACAGATACGCAGTATTTT. Translated, it gives CSALLAGTIPTTDTQYF. The rearrangement links TRBV20-1 to TRBJ2-3, with 9 bases fitting TRBD2. The CDR3 consists of 17 residues. Germline V CDR1 and CDR2: DFQATT, SNEGSKA (reference sequence). Unmatched junction bases numbered 15, after V lost 6 bases and J lost 2 bases.

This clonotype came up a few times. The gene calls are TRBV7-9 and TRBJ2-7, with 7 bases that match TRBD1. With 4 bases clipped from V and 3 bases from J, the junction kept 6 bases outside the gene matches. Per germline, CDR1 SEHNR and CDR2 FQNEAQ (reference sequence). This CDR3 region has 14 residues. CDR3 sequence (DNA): TGTGCCAGCAGCTCCGGGACAGCTTTCTACGAGCAGTACTTC. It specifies CASSSGTAFYEQYF.

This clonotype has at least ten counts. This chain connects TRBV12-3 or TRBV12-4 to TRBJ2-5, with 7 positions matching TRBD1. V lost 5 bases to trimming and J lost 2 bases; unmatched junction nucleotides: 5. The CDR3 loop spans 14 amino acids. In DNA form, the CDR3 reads TGTGCCAGCAGTCGACCAGGGGGTCAAGAGACCCAGTACTTC. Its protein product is CASSRPGGQETQYF.

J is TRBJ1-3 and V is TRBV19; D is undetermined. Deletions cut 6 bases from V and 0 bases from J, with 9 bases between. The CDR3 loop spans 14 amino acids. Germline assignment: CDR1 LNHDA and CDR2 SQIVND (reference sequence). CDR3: CASRTLHSGNTIYF. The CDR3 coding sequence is TGTGCCAGTAGGACACTCCACTCTGGAAACACCATATATTTT.

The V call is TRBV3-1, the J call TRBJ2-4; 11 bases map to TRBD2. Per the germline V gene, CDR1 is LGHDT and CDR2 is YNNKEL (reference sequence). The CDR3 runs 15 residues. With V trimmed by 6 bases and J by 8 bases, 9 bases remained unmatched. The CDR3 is CASSPTSGIRDIQYF. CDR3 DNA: TGTGCCAGCAGTCCGACTAGCGGGATTAGGGACATTCAGTACTTC.

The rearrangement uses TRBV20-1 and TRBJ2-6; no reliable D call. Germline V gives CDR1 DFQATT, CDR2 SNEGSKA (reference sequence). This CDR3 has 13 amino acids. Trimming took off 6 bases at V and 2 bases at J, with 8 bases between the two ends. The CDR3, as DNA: TGCAGTGCGGAGAGTCCTGGGGCCAACGTCCTGACTTTC. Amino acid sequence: CSAESPGANVLTF.

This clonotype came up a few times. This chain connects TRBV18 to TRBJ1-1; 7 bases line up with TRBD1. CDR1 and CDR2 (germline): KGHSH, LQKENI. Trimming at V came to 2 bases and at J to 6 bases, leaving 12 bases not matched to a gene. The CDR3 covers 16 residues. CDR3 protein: CASSPITGVVYSEAFF. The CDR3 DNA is TGTGCCAGCTCACCAATCACAGGGGTCGTTTATTCTGAAGCTTTCTTT.

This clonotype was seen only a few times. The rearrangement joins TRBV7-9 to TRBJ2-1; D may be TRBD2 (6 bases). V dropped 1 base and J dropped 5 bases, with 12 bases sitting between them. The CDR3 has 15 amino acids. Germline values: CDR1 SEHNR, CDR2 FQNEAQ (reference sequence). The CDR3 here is CASSLGAGRNNEQFF. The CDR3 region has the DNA TGTGCCAGCAGCTTAGGGGCGGGAAGAAACAATGAGCAGTTCTTC.